Listed here are 10 T cell receptor beta chains from one sample, sequenced in a study of blood T cell repertoires in COVID-19. Only in-frame clones appear in the TCRdb table, and some are missing; sequencing was by immunoSEQ multiplex PCR. Among roughly 300,000 clones, under 90% were seen once, and the ten largest hold roughly 4%. Sequenced sample: PBMCs or T cells enriched from blood (not recorded which). These TCRs come from a young man who had recovered from COVID-19.

The CDR3 nucleotides read TGTGCCAGCAGCGCGAGGGACAGGGGGCGGCAAGAGACCCAGTACTTC. Protein product: CASSARDRGRQETQYF. The chain employs TRBV14 and TRBJ2-5; 12 positions agree with TRBD1. Germline V gene sequence: CDR1 SGHDN, CDR2 FVKESK. V trimming: 5 bases; J trimming: 2 bases; junction bases outside the gene matches: 6. This CDR3 contains 16 residues. Using reference TRBV14 and TRBJ2-5 for the parts outside the CDR3, the full variable domain is EAGVTQFPSHSVIEKGQTVTLRCDPISGHDNLYWYRRVMGKEIKFLLHFVKESKQDESGMPNNRFLAERTGGTYSTLKVQPAELEDSGVYFCASSARDRGRQETQYFGPGTRLLVL.

This clone was seen just once. The gene calls are TRBV5-1 and TRBJ1-1, with 7 bases aligning to TRBD1. The J segment lost 3 bases and the V segment lost 2 bases, leaving 4 bases of the junction unmatched. This CDR3 is built from 14 residues. CDR1 SGHRS and CDR2 YFSETQ come from the germline V gene. The CDR3 reads CASSLTGQYTEAFF. As DNA, the CDR3 is TGCGCCAGCAGCTTAACGGGACAGTACACTGAAGCTTTCTTT.

The chain is built from TRBV15 and TRBJ1-1; 7 bases map to TRBD1. Germline CDR1 is LNHNV and CDR2 is YYDKDF (reference sequence). Losses at the gene ends were 0 bases for V and 8 bases for J; bases not matched to a gene: 9. This CDR3 contains 15 residues. The CDR3 loop is CATSRDRGQVVEAFF. CDR3 nucleotides: TGTGCCACCAGCAGAGATAGAGGACAGGTGGTGGAAGCTTTCTTT.

The gene calls are TRBV28 and TRBJ1-6; D ambiguous. Looked up from germline, CDR1 is MDHEN and CDR2 is SYDVKM. V was shortened by 3 bases and J by 7 bases, with 13 bases between the two germline ends. The CDR3 has 15 residues. The CDR3 loop is CASSFGGLLNSPLHF. The CDR3 coding sequence is TGTGCCAGCAGTTTCGGTGGGCTGCTGAATTCACCCCTCCACTTT.

This clone came up a few times. The gene calls are TRBV25-1 and TRBJ2-3; 7 bases are a match to TRBD1. The trim removed 8 bases at V and 7 bases at J, leaving 9 bases unmatched. The CDR3 contains 13 residues. Germline V lookup: CDR1 MGHDK, CDR2 SYGVNS. The CDR3 here is CASLDRLGYTQYF. Written as DNA, the CDR3 is TGTGCCAGCCTGGACAGGCTTGGTTATACGCAGTATTTT.

The chain links TRBV7-9 to TRBJ1-2, with D unresolved. The length of the CDR3 is 15 residues. Between the trimmed V and J ends, which lost 0 bases and 4 bases, there was a span of 12 bases. Germline assignment: CDR1 SEHNR and CDR2 FQNEAQ (reference sequence). CDR3 protein: CASSLALGEAYGYTF. For the CDR3, the DNA is TGTGCCAGCAGCTTAGCGCTCGGGGAAGCCTATGGCTACACCTTC. The variable domain in full, completed from reference TRBV7-9 and TRBJ1-2, reads DTGVSQNPRHKITKRGQNVTFRCDPISEHNRLYWYRQTLGQGPEFLTYFQNEAQLEKSRLLSDRFSAERPKGSFSTLEIQRTEQGDSAMYLCASSLALGEAYGYTFGSGTRLTVV.

V usage is TRBV24-1 and J usage is TRBJ2-3; a weak D match, TRBD2 (6 bases). Trimming took off 3 bases at V and 4 bases at J, with 7 bases between the two ends. From germline, CDR1 is KGHDR and CDR2 SFDVKD. The CDR3 has 13 amino acids. The CDR3 here is CATSDGGSDTQYF. The CDR3 region has the DNA TGTGCCACCAGTGATGGAGGGTCAGATACGCAGTATTTT.

The chain uses TRBV19 and TRBJ1-1; 11 nucleotides agree with TRBD1. After removal of 4 bases from V and 1 base from J, the junction contained 2 bases not matched to a gene. From germline, CDR1 is LNHDA and CDR2 SQIVND (reference sequence). The CDR3 is 15 amino acids. The DNA of the CDR3 is TGTGCCAGTAGTAAGGGACAGGGGGGGAACACTGAAGCTTTCTTT. Translation gives CASSKGQGGNTEAFF.

The chain carries TRBV6-5 and TRBJ1-5, with D possibly matching TRBD1 (5 bases). CDR1 and CDR2 (germline): MNHEY, SVGAGI. Trimming removed 5 bases from V and 4 bases from J, with 15 bases in between. CDR3 length: 15 residues. This CDR3 is CASSLRGVGNQPQHF. In DNA, the CDR3 is TGTGCCAGCAGTCTACGGGGGGTTGGAAATCAGCCCCAGCATTTT.

The rearrangement uses TRBV2 and TRBJ1-6; 7 nucleotides match TRBD1. The germline CDR1 and CDR2 sequences are SNHLY and FYNNEI. Trimming at V came to 2 bases and at J to 7 bases, leaving 5 bases not matched to a gene. The CDR3 extends over 15 amino acids. The CDR3 loop reads CASSELGTANSPLHF. CDR3 DNA: TGTGCCAGCAGTGAACTAGGGACAGCAAATTCACCCCTCCACTTT.